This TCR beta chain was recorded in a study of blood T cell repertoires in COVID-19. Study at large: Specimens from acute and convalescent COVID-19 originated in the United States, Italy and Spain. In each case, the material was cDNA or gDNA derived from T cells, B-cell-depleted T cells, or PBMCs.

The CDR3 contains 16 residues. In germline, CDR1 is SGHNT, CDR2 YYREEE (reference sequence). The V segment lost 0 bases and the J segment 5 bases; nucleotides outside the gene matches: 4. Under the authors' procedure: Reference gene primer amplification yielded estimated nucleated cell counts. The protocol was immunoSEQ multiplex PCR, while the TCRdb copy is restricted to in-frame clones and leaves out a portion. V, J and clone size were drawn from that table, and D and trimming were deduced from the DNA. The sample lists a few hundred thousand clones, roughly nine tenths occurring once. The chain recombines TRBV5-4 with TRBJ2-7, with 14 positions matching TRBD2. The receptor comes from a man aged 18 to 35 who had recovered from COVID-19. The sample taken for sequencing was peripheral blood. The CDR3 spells CASSLGGTSGSHEQYF. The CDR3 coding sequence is TGTGCCAGCAGCTTGGGCGGGACTAGCGGGAGCCACGAGCAGTACTTC.